The 5 T cell receptor beta chains below come from one sample, sequenced in a study of vaccination and CD4 T cells after COVID-19. The treatment denotes: approximately nine-day PBMC culture with coronavirus spike peptide pools or control peptides (ViraFEST assay). Their cognate antigens are unknown. An Oncomine TCR Beta short-read assay was used to sequence the DNA from cultured CD4+ T cells. MiXCR was run by TCRdb on the PCR reads, yielding one entry per CDR3 protein. The table lists more than 9,000 distinct CDR3 sequences, around three fifths of them singletons. The sequencing input was CD4+ T cells from blood, cultured in vitro. These receptors came from a human donor who had recovered from COVID-19.

The chain employs TRBV27 and TRBJ1-5; D may be TRBD1 (6 bases). From germline, CDR1 is MNHEY and CDR2 SMNVEV (reference sequence). The CDR3 length is 14 residues. Between the trimmed V and J ends, which lost 4 bases and 3 bases, there was a span of 10 bases. The CDR3 bases are TGTGCCAGCAGTTCAAGGACAGACAATCAGCCCCAGCATTTT. This gives the protein CASSSRTDNQPQHF.

This clonotype turned up a few times. The chain has TRBV2 and TRBJ2-7; no definite D call. Trimming took 3 bases from V and 1 from J, leaving 7 bases between them. The CDR3 totals 13 residues. Germline loops: CDR1 SNHLY, CDR2 FYNNEI. The CDR3, as DNA: TGTGCCAGCAGTGACGTGGGTTCCTACGAGCAGTACTTC. This encodes CASSDVGSYEQYF.

This clonotype was seen a few times. The V gene is TRBV15, the J gene TRBJ1-5; D is possibly TRBD1 (5 bases). V lost 5 bases, J lost 7 bases, and 15 bases lay in between. Germline CDR1 reads LNHNV; CDR2 reads YYDKDF (reference sequence). CDR3 length: 14 amino acids. This chain's CDR3 is CATSLMRGGQPQHF. CDR3 bases: TGTGCCACCAGCCTCATGAGGGGCGGGCAGCCCCAGCATTTT. The entire variable domain, with the rest obtained from reference TRBV15 and TRBJ1-5, is as follows: DAMVIQNPRYQVTQFGKPVTLSCSQTLNHNVMYWYQQKSSQAPKLLFHYYDKDFNNEADTPDNFQSRRPNTSFCFLDIRSPGLGDTAMYLCATSLMRGGQPQHFGDGTRLSIL.

This chain connects TRBV20-1 to TRBJ1-1, with 12 bases fitting TRBD1. Unmatched junction bases numbered 15, after V lost 3 bases and J lost 1 base. The germline gives CDR1 DFQATT, CDR2 SNEGSKA (reference sequence). This CDR3 has 19 residues. CDR3 protein: CSARTQDPGTGGWNTEAFF. The CDR3 nucleotides are TGCAGTGCTAGGACCCAAGATCCCGGGACAGGGGGCTGGAACACTGAAGCTTTCTTT.

The rearrangement joins TRBV15 to TRBJ2-3, with 7 bases aligning to TRBD1. Germline V lookup: CDR1 LNHNV, CDR2 YYDKDF (reference sequence). This CDR3 contains 15 residues. V lost 2 bases to trimming and J lost 2 bases; unmatched junction nucleotides: 4. Here the CDR3 DNA reads TGTGCCACCAGCAGATGGACAGGAAACACAGATACGCAGTATTTT. This codes for CATSRWTGNTDTQYF.